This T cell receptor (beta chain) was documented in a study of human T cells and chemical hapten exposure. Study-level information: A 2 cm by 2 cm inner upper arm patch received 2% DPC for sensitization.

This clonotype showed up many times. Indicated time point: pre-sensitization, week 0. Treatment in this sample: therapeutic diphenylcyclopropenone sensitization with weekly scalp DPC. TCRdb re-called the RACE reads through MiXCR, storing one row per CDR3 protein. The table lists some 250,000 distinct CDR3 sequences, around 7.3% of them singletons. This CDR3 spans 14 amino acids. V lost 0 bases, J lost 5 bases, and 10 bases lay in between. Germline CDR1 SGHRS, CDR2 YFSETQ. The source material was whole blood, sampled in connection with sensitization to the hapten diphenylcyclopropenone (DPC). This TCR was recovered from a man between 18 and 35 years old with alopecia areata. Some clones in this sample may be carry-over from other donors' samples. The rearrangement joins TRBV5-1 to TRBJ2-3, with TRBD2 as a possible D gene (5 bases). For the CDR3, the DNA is TGCGCCAGCAGCTTGGTAACTAGTGTAGATACGCAGTATTTT. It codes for CASSLVTSVDTQYF.